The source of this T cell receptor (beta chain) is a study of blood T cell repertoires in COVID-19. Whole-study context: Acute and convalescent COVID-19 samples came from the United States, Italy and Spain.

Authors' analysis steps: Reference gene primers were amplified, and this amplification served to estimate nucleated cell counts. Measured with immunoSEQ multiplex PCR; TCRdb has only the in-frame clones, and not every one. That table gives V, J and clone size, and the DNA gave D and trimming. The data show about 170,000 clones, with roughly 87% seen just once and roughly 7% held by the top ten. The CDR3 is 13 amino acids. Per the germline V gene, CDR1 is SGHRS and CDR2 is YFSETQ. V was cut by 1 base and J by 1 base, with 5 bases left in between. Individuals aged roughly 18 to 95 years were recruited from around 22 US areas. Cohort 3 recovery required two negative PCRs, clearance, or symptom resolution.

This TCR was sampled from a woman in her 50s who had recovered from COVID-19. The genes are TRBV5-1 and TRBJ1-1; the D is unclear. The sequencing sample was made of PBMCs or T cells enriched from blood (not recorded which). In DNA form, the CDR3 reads TGCGCCAGCAGCTTGACACCGAACACTGAAGCTTTCTTT. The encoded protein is CASSLTPNTEAFF. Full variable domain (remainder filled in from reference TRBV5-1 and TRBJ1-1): KAGVTQTPRYLIKTRGQQVTLSCSPISGHRSVSWYQQTPGQGLQFLFEYFSETQRNKGNFPGRFSGRQFSNSRSEMNVSTLELGDSALYLCASSLTPNTEAFFGQGTRLTVV.